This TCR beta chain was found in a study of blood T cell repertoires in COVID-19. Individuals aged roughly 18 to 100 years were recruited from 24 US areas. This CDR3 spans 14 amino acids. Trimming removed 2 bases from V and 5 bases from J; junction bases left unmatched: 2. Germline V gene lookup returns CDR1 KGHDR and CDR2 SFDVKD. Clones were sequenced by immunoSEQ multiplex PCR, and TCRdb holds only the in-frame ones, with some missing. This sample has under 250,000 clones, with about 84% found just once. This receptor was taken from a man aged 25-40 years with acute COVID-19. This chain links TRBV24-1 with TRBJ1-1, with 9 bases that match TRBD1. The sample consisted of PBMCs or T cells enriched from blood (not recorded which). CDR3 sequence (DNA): TGTGCCACCAGTGATTGGACAGGGGTGACTGAAGCTTTCTTT. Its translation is CATSDWTGVTEAFF.